This TCR beta chain was recovered during a study of OX40 agonist ivuxolimab in advanced cancers. Study-level findings and limits: Doses of 0.1 to 3.0 mg/kg were accompanied by clonal expansion of CD4+ and CD8+ blood T cells by week 6.

TCRdb's copy holds only in-frame clones and misses some; the assay was immunoSEQ multiplex PCR. This table has 70,000 or so clones, roughly 80% appearing once. V was pared by 1 base and J by 5 bases, with 18 bases of the junction left unmatched. CDR1 and CDR2 from the germline V gene are MNHEY and SMNVEV (reference sequence). The CDR3 extends over 19 amino acids. About this clone: Its target is unknown.

The chain is built from TRBV27 and TRBJ2-5, with TRBD2 identical over 8 bases. Specimen: CD4+ or CD8+ T cells sorted from blood, collected in a trial of the OX40 agonist ivuxolimab. The clonotype comes from an adult with an advanced solid tumor such as melanoma, head and neck, liver or kidney cancer. The CDR3, as DNA: TGTGCCAGCAGTTTATATTACCCACGGCTCGGGGGGGGCTGGGAGACCCAGTACTTC. It yields the protein CASSLYYPRLGGGWETQYF.